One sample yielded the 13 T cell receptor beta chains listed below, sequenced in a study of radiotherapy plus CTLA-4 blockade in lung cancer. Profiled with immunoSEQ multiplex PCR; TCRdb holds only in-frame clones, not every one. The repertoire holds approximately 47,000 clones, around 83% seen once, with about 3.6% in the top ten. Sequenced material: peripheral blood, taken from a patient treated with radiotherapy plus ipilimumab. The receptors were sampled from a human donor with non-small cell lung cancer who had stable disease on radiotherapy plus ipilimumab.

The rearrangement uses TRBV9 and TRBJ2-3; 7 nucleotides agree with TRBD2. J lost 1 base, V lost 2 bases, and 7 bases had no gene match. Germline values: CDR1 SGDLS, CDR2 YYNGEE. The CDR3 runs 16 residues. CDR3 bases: TGTGCCAGCAGCGTGGTCGGGGCGGGGGGCACAGATACGCAGTATTTT. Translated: CASSVVGAGGTDTQYF.

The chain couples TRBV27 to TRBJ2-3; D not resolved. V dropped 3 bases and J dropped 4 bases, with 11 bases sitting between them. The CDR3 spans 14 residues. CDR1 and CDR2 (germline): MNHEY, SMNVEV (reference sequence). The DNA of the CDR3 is TGTGCCAGCAGTTTTAGGTTACGGGCAGATACGCAGTATTTT. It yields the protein CASSFRLRADTQYF.

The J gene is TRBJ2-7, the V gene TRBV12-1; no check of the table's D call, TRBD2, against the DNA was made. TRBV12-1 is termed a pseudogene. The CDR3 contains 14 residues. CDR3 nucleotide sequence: TGTGCCAGCAGCTCTCTAGCGGTTACCTACGAGCAGTACTTC. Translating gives CASSSLAVTYEQYF.

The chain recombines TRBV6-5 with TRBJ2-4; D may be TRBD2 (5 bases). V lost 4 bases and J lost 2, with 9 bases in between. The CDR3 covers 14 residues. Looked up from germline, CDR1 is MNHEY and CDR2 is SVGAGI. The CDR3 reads CASSFSVSKNIQYF. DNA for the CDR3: TGTGCCAGCAGTTTTAGCGTTTCCAAAAACATTCAGTACTTC.

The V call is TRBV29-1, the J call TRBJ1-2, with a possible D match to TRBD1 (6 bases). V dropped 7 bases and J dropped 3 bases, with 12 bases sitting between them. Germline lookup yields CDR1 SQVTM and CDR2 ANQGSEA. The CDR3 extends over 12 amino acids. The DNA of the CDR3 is TGCAGCGCCCTGGGACAAGACTATGGCTACACCTTC. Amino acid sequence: CSALGQDYGYTF. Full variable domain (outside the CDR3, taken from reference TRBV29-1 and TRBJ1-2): SAVISQKPSRDICQRGTSLTIQCQVDSQVTMMFWYRQQPGQSLTLIATANQGSEATYESGFVIDKFPISRPNLTFSTLTVSNMSPEDSSIYLCSALGQDYGYTFGSGTRLTVV.

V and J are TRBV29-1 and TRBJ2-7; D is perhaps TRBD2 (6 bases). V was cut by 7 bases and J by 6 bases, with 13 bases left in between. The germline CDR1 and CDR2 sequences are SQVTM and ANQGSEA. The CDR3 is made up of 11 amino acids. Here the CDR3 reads CSATGAVEQYF. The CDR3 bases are TGCAGCGCAACGGGAGCAGTCGAGCAGTACTTC.

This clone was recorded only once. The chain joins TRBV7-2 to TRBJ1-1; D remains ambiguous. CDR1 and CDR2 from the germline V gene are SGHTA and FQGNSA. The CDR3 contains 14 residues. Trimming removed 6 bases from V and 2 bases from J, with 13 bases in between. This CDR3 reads CASSSLRGNTEAFF. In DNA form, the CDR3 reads TGTGCCAGCAGTTCCCTTCGGGGTAACACTGAAGCTTTCTTT.

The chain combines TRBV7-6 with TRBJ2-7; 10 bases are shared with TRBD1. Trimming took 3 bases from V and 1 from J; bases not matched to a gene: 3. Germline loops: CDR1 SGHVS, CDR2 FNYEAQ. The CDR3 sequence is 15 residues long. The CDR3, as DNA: TGTGCCAGCAGCTTCGGACAGGGGGGATCCTACGAGCAGTACTTC. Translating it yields CASSFGQGGSYEQYF.

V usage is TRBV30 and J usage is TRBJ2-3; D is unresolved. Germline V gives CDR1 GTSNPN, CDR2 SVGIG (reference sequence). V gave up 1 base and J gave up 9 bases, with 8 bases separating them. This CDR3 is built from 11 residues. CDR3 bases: TGTGCCTGGAGTGAGCCCCCAACGCAGTATTTT. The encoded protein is CAWSEPPTQYF.

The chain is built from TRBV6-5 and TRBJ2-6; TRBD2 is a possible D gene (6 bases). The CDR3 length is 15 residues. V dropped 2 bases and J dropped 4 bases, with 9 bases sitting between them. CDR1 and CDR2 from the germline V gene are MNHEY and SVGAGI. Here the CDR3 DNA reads TGTGCCAGCAGTTACGGAGGGTCCGGGGCCAACGTCCTGACTTTC. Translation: CASSYGGSGANVLTF.

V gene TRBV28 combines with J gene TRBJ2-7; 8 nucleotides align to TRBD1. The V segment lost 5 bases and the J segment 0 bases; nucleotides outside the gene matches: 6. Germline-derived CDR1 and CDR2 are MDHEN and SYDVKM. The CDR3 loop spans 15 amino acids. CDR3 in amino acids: CASSHRDRISYEQYF. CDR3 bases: TGTGCCAGCAGTCACCGGGACAGGATCTCCTACGAGCAGTACTTC.

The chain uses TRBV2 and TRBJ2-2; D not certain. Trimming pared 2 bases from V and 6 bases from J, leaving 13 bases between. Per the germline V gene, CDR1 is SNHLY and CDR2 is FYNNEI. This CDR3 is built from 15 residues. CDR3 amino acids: CASSEKGVWSGELFF. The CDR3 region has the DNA TGTGCCAGCAGTGAAAAAGGAGTTTGGTCCGGGGAGCTGTTTTTT.

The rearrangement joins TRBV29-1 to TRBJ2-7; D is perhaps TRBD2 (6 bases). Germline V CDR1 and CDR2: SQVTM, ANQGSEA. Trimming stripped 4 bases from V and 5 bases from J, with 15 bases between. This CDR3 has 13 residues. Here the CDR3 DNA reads TGCAGCGTTGGATATCAGGGCGGGGACGAGCAGTACTTC. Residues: CSVGYQGGDEQYF.